A selection of T cell receptor beta chains follows, all from one sample in a study of blood T cell repertoires in COVID-19. The assay was immunoSEQ multiplex PCR, and TCRdb's table has in-frame clones only and misses some. The profile shows 110,000 to 150,000 clones, 65% to 80% of them singletons. The sequencing input was peripheral blood. The origin of the receptors is a man at least 80 years old with acute or convalescent COVID-19. Both conserved end residues are part of each CDR3.

j_gene: TRBJ1-2; v_gene: TRBV28; CDR3aa: CASRLPGTGNGYTF
j_gene: TRBJ1-2; v_gene: TRBV5-4; CDR3aa: CASSRPGVRGYTF
j_gene: TRBJ2-3; v_gene: TRBV6-2/TRBV6-3; CDR3aa: CASSYSISVLISDTQYF
j_gene: TRBJ1-1; v_gene: TRBV19; CDR3aa: CASSRNGGVVNTEAFF
j_gene: TRBJ2-5; v_gene: TRBV7-9; CDR3aa: CASSLAGMDTKETQYF
j_gene: TRBJ2-3; v_gene: TRBV24-1; CDR3aa: CATSDLGRASSTDTQYF
j_gene: TRBJ2-5; v_gene: TRBV5-1; CDR3aa: CASQVGQLQETQYF
j_gene: TRBJ2-3; v_gene: TRBV2; CDR3aa: CASSERGPGTDTQYF
j_gene: TRBJ2-7; v_gene: TRBV7-2; CDR3aa: CASSLVREYEQYF
j_gene: TRBJ1-2; v_gene: TRBV2; CDR3aa: CASSPPPPGYTF
j_gene: TRBJ2-7; v_gene: TRBV28; CDR3aa: CASRTGTPSYEQYF
j_gene: TRBJ2-2; v_gene: TRBV29-1; CDR3aa: CSVVRGRTGELFF
j_gene: TRBJ1-2; v_gene: TRBV30; CDR3aa: CAWTHQQGGFGYTF
j_gene: TRBJ1-3; v_gene: TRBV6-5; CDR3aa: CAVLDRRTRNTIYF
j_gene: TRBJ1-1; v_gene: TRBV5-5; CDR3aa: CASSWGQGGNTEAFF
j_gene: TRBJ1-5; v_gene: TRBV28; CDR3aa: CASRPSVQISNQPQHF
j_gene: TRBJ1-2; v_gene: TRBV28; CDR3aa: CASRQNYGYTF
j_gene: TRBJ1-1; v_gene: TRBV6-1; CDR3aa: CASSEVRVNTEAFF
j_gene: TRBJ1-2; v_gene: TRBV28; CDR3aa: CASSSDRVGGYTF
j_gene: TRBJ2-7; v_gene: TRBV11-2; CDR3aa: CASSLISGTGTYEQYF
j_gene: TRBJ1-5; v_gene: TRBV19; CDR3aa: CASSSSSNRLTNQPQHF
j_gene: TRBJ2-1; v_gene: TRBV4-3; CDR3aa: CASSQDWASGGLYNEQFF
j_gene: TRBJ1-6; v_gene: TRBV5-4; CDR3aa: CASSLGWTVNSPLHF
j_gene: TRBJ2-3; v_gene: TRBV27; CDR3aa: CASSFSSRTDTQYF
j_gene: TRBJ1-6; v_gene: TRBV19; CDR3aa: CASSIDVGASSYNSPLHF
j_gene: TRBJ1-4; v_gene: TRBV7-9; CDR3aa: CASSTTEKLFF
j_gene: TRBJ2-3; v_gene: TRBV20-1; CDR3aa: CSASLTNGFPDTQYF
j_gene: TRBJ2-5; v_gene: TRBV5-1; CDR3aa: CASSFGQGGETQYF
j_gene: TRBJ1-1; v_gene: TRBV18; CDR3aa: CASSPGTGMNTEAFF
j_gene: TRBJ2-2; v_gene: TRBV28; CDR3aa: CASSSARVIAGELFF
j_gene: TRBJ1-6; v_gene: TRBV7-2; CDR3aa: CASSPRGLESPLHF
j_gene: TRBJ2-5; v_gene: TRBV28; CDR3aa: CASSTQETQYF
j_gene: TRBJ1-1; v_gene: TRBV7-2; CDR3aa: CASSPRGGANTEAFF
j_gene: TRBJ1-6; v_gene: TRBV4-1; CDR3aa: CASSPAYQGRDSPLHF
j_gene: TRBJ2-1; v_gene: TRBV11-2; CDR3aa: CASSPRTPRSYNEQFF
j_gene: TRBJ1-5; v_gene: TRBV12-3/TRBV12-4; CDR3aa: CASRDTDQPQHF
j_gene: TRBJ2-1; v_gene: TRBV7-8; CDR3aa: CASSPRQAEQFF
j_gene: TRBJ2-3; v_gene: TRBV6-1; CDR3aa: CASSEKGRKRTDTQYF
j_gene: TRBJ2-1; v_gene: TRBV5-1; CDR3aa: CASSLERGGVNEQFF
j_gene: TRBJ1-2; v_gene: TRBV25-1; CDR3aa: CASRSGSPGQSVGYTF
j_gene: TRBJ2-2; v_gene: TRBV7-8; CDR3aa: CASSHRDSNTGELFF
j_gene: TRBJ2-3; v_gene: TRBV9; CDR3aa: CASSVGLAGGTDTQYF
j_gene: TRBJ1-6; v_gene: TRBV3-1/TRBV3-2; CDR3aa: CASSQDIAGAFRLSPLHF
j_gene: TRBJ2-3; v_gene: TRBV9; CDR3aa: CASSVAAQGGGDTQYF
j_gene: TRBJ2-3; v_gene: TRBV2; CDR3aa: CASSVRGKRTDTQYF
j_gene: TRBJ1-2; v_gene: TRBV12-3/TRBV12-4; CDR3aa: CASSVGTGYTF
j_gene: TRBJ2-4; v_gene: TRBV5-5; CDR3aa: CASSLVGQVNIQYF
j_gene: TRBJ1-3; v_gene: TRBV12-3/TRBV12-4; CDR3aa: CASSFSLGNTIYF
j_gene: TRBJ1-6; v_gene: TRBV7-3; CDR3aa: CASSLGPGGPLHF
j_gene: TRBJ1-6; v_gene: TRBV5-1; CDR3aa: CASKTREDSPLHF
j_gene: TRBJ2-6; v_gene: TRBV6-5; CDR3aa: CASCTGGAGANVLTF